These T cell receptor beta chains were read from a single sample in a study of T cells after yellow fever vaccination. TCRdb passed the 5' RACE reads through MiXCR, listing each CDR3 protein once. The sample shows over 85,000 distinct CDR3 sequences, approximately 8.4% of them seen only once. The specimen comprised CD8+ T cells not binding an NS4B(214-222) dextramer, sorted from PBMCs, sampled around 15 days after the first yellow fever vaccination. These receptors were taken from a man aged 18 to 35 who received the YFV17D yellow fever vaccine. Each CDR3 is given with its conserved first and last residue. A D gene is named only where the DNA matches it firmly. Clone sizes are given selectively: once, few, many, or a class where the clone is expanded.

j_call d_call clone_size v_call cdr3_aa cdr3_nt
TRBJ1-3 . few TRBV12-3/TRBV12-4 CASSFSNSGNTIYF TGTGCCAGCAGCTTTTCTAACTCTGGAAACACCATATATTTT
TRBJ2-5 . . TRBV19 CASSAIGETQYF TGTGCCAGTAGCGCCATAGGAGAGACCCAGTACTTC
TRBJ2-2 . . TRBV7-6 CASSVTGTNTGELFF TGTGCCAGCAGCGTCACAGGGACGAACACCGGGGAGCTGTTTTTT
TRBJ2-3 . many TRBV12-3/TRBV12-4 CASSLMAGGRTDTQYF TGTGCCAGCAGTTTAATGGCAGGAGGTCGAACAGATACGCAGTATTTT
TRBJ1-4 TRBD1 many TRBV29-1 CSVHPTGNNEKLFF TGCAGCGTTCACCCGACAGGGAATAATGAAAAACTGTTTTTT
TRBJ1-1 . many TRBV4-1 CASSQVAGTPNTEAFF TGCGCCAGCAGCCAAGTGGCAGGGACCCCGAACACTGAAGCTTTCTTT
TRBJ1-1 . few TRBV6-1 CASSRSWMDSEAFF TGTGCCAGCTCACGAAGTTGGATGGACAGCGAAGCTTTCTTT
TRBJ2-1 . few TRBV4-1 CASSQDSFRLVNEQFF TGCGCCAGCAGCCAGGACTCGTTTCGACTCGTCAATGAGCAGTTCTTC
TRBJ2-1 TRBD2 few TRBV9 CASSVIAMSGVGNEQFF TGTGCCAGCAGCGTAATTGCCATGAGCGGGGTCGGCAATGAGCAGTTCTTC
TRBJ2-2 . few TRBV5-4 CASSLDAGELFF TGTGCCAGCAGCTTGGATGCCGGGGAGCTGTTTTTT
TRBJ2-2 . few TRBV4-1 CASSRGTVMNTGELFF TGCGCCAGCAGCCGTGGGACGGTTATGAACACCGGGGAGCTGTTTTTT
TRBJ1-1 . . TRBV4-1 CASSQDESGNTEAFF TGCGCCAGCAGCCAAGATGAGTCAGGCAACACTGAAGCTTTCTTT
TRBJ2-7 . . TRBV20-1 CSASGTPIEQYF TGCAGTGCTAGTGGAACCCCTATAGAGCAGTACTTC
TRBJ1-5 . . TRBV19 CASSIGGRGNQPQHF TGTGCCAGTAGTATTGGGGGTCGGGGCAATCAGCCCCAGCATTTT
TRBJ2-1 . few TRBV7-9 CASSGLVEQFF TGTGCCAGCAGCGGCCTTGTGGAGCAGTTCTTC
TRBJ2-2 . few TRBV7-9 CASTPGELFF TGTGCCAGCACTCCCGGGGAGCTGTTTTTT
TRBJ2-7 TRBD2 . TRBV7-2 CASSLGPGGEEEQYF TGTGCCAGCAGCTTAGGTCCGGGGGGGGAGGAGGAGCAGTACTTC
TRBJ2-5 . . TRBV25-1 CASSGSSAQYF TGTGCCAGCAGTGGTAGCTCGGCCCAGTACTTC
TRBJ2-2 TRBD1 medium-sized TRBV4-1 CASSQPPGGPNTGELFF TGCGCCAGCAGCCAGCCTCCAGGGGGTCCGAACACCGGGGAGCTGTTTTTT
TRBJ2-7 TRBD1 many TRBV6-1 CASTYGTGDYEQYF TGTGCCAGCACCTACGGGACAGGGGACTACGAGCAGTACTTC
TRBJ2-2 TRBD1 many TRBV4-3 CASSQGSTGANTGELFF TGCGCCAGCAGCCAAGGCTCGACAGGGGCTAACACCGGGGAGCTGTTTTTT
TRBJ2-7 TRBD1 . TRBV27 CASSPLPSVRGHYEQYF TGTGCCAGCAGCCCCCTGCCGTCTGTCAGGGGGCACTACGAGCAGTACTTC
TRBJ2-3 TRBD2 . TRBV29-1 CSVEGTSGVPDTQYF TGCAGCGTTGAGGGGACTAGCGGGGTCCCAGATACGCAGTATTTT
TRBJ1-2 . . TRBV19 CASSMRSAVQGYTF TGTGCCAGTAGTATGCGTTCGGCAGTCCAAGGCTACACCTTC
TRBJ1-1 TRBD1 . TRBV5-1 CASSLGQGLDTEAFF TGCGCCAGCAGCTTGGGACAGGGATTGGACACTGAAGCTTTCTTT
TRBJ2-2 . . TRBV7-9 CASSLGLPGELFF TGTGCCAGCAGCTTAGGTTTACCCGGGGAGCTGTTTTTT
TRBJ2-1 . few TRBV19 CASMGGDDNEQFF TGTGCCAGCATGGGGGGTGATGACAATGAGCAGTTCTTC
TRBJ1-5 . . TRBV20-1 CCATGRGRWGNQPQHF TGCTGTGCCACTGGGCGGGGACGGTGGGGCAATCAGCCCCAGCATTTT
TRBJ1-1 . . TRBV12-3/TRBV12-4 CASKMVGMNTEAFF TGTGCCAGCAAGATGGTCGGGATGAACACTGAAGCTTTCTTT
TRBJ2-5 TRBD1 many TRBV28 CASSLAGGETQYF TGTGCCAGCAGTTTGGCAGGGGGAGAGACCCAGTACTTC
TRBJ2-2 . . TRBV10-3 CAISESGRTGELFF TGTGCCATCAGTGAGTCAGGCCGCACCGGGGAGCTGTTTTTT
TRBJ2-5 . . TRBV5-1 CASSLVGQETQYF TGCGCCAGCAGCTTGGTGGGCCAAGAGACCCAGTACTTC
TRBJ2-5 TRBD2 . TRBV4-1 CASSQDPTGLAGGQETQYF TGCGCCAGCAGCCAAGATCCAACTGGGCTAGCGGGGGGCCAAGAGACCCAGTACTTC
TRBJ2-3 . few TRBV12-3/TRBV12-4 CASSLGIDTQYF TGTGCCAGCAGTTTAGGGATAGATACGCAGTATTTT
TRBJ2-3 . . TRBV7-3 CASSLLGQTDTDTQYF TGTGCCAGCAGCTTATTGGGGCAGACCGACACAGATACGCAGTATTTT
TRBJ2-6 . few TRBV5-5 CASSLAEGRSGANVLTF TGTGCCAGCAGCTTGGCAGAAGGTCGATCTGGGGCCAACGTCCTGACTTTC
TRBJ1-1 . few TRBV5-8 CASSLVVGAEAFF TGTGCCAGCAGCTTGGTAGTGGGCGCTGAAGCTTTCTTT
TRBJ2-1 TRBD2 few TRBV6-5 CASSSPGLAGNEQFF TGTGCCAGCAGTTCCCCGGGACTAGCGGGTAATGAGCAGTTCTTC
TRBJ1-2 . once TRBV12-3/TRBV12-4 CASSPGVGYSF TGTGCCAGCAGCCCCGGCGTTGGCTACTCCTTC
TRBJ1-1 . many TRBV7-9 CASSLAGTEAFF TGCGCCAGCAGCTTGGCCGGCACTGAAGCTTTCTTT
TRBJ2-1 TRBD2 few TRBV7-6 CASSPLAGGDNEQFF TGTGCCAGCAGCCCCCTAGCGGGGGGAGACAATGAGCAGTTCTTC
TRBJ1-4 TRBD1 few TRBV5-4 CASSLIGTGFEEKLFF TGTGCCAGCAGCTTGATTGGGACAGGGTTCGAGGAAAAACTGTTTTTT
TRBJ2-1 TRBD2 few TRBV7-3 CASSLGTSGYNEQFF TGTGCCAGCAGCTTAGGGACTAGCGGCTACAATGAGCAGTTCTTC
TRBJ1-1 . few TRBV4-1 CASSHLYLGGDTEAFF TGCGCCAGCAGCCATTTATATCTGGGGGGAGACACTGAAGCTTTCTTT
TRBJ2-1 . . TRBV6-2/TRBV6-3 CASSPPGFSYNEQFF TGTGCCAGCAGTCCTCCAGGGTTTTCTTATAATGAGCAGTTCTTC
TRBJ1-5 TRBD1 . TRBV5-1 CASSPRGTGDNQPQHF TGCGCCAGCAGCCCCCGAGGGACAGGGGACAATCAGCCCCAGCATTTT
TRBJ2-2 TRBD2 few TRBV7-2 CASSLASGRTGELFF TGTGCCAGCAGCTTAGCTAGCGGGCGCACCGGGGAGCTGTTTTTT
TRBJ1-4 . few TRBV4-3 CASSQDRMGLNEKLFF TGCGCCAGCAGCCAAGATCGCATGGGCCTTAATGAAAAACTGTTTTTT
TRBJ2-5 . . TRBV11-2 CASSLGWDGAETQYF TGTGCCAGCAGCTTAGGTTGGGACGGGGCAGAGACCCAGTACTTC
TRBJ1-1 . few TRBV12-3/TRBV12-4 CASSAGTPNTEAFF TGTGCCAGCAGTGCCGGGACACCGAACACTGAAGCTTTCTTT
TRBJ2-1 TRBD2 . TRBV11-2 CASSLDGGALAEQFF TGTGCCAGCAGCTTGGACGGGGGGGCATTGGCTGAGCAGTTCTTC
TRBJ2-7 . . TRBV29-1 CSVAPAGALSYEQYF TGCAGCGTTGCGCCGGCGGGGGCCCTCTCCTACGAGCAGTACTTC
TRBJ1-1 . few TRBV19 CATRTGGTEAFF TGTGCCACCCGAACAGGAGGTACTGAAGCTTTCTTT
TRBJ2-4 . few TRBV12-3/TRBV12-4 CASSDVSAKNIQYF TGTGCCAGCAGTGACGTTTCGGCCAAAAACATTCAGTACTTC
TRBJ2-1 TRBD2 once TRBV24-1 CATSDPNSGGDYNGQFF TGTGCCACCAGTGATCCCAATAGCGGGGGGGACTACAATGGGCAGTTCTTC
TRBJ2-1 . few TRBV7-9 CASGDRWNEQFF TGTGCCAGCGGGGACCGTTGGAATGAGCAGTTCTTC
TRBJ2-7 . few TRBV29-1 CSVVGRQGSYEQYF TGCAGCGTTGTAGGGCGGCAGGGATCCTACGAGCAGTACTTC
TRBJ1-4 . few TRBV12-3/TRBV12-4 CASLEGFNEKLFF TGTGCCAGTTTGGAGGGCTTCAATGAAAAACTGTTTTTT
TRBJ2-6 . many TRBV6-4 CASSDSSSGANVLTF TGTGCCAGCAGTGACTCCAGCTCTGGGGCCAACGTCCTGACTTTC